This T cell receptor (beta chain) was captured in a study of Ad26.COV2.S vaccination and SARS-CoV-2 variants. Study-wide results and caveats: Substantial breadth in spike-specific CD8+ and CD4+ T cell responses was reportedly seen after vaccination. Vaccinated individuals (as opposed to placebo recipients) had higher spike-specific TCR breadth.

Treatment meaning: around 19 received Ad26.COV2.S at low or high dose, single or two shots; 5 received placebo; per-sample allocation not given. Sampling occurred on day 63 after the first vaccine or placebo injection. Germline V gene data show CDR1 as SGHRS and CDR2 as YFSETQ. The CDR3 totals 14 residues. V was pared by 0 bases and J by 6 bases, with 9 bases between. This table comes from immunoSEQ multiplex PCR, and its TCRdb copy is limited to in-frame clones, with some not included. The top ten clones hold approximately 5% of a sample with 380,000 or so clones, about 89% of them seen once. On this clone itself: The antigen remains unidentified.

This chain links TRBV5-1 with TRBJ2-2; possible D gene TRBD2, 5 bases. This receptor was identified in a person between 18 and 60 years old who received the Ad26.COV2.S COVID-19 vaccine or a placebo. Here the sequenced sample was peripheral blood, taken in a trial of Ad26.COV2.S vaccine versus placebo. The CDR3 bases are TGCGCCAGCAGCTTGGATGGCGGGTCCGGGGAGCTGTTTTTT. Translated: CASSLDGGSGELFF.